Below, 15 T cell receptor beta chains from the same sample are listed, as sequenced in a study. TCRdb re-called the RT-PCR reads through MiXCR, storing one row per CDR3 protein. The sample lists about 680,000 distinct CDR3 sequences, around 14% occurring once. The sample was memory CD4+ T cells from blood. These receptors all come from a female donor in good health, serving as a healthy control.

This clonotype was seen repeatedly, ten times or more. V gene TRBV20-1 combines with J gene TRBJ2-5, with D tentatively TRBD2 (6 bases). Per germline, CDR1 DFQATT and CDR2 SNEGSKA (reference sequence). Between the trimmed V and J ends, which lost 6 bases and 4 bases, there was a span of 18 bases. The CDR3 loop spans 14 amino acids. CDR3 in DNA: TGCAGTGCCCCCTTCGGGAGCCGAGTAGAGACCCAGTACTTC. This encodes CSAPFGSRVETQYF.

The rearrangement links TRBV24-1 to TRBJ1-2; D is undetermined. This CDR3 is built from 14 residues. V lost 1 base and J lost 4, with 9 bases in between. The germline gives CDR1 KGHDR, CDR2 SFDVKD. The CDR3 reads CATSDLMGIYGYTF. In nucleotides, the CDR3 is TGTGCCACCAGTGATTTAATGGGGATCTATGGCTACACCTTC.

This rearrangement joins TRBV6-1 to TRBJ2-7; the D is unclear. Germline lookup yields CDR1 MNHNS and CDR2 SASEGT. This CDR3 is built from 13 residues. Trimming cost V 8 bases and J 0 bases, with 11 bases left between them. The CDR3 is CASDRDSSYEQYF. The CDR3 bases are TGTGCCAGCGATAGAGATTCCTCCTACGAGCAGTACTTC.

The V gene is TRBV7-6, the J gene TRBJ2-7, with D tentatively TRBD1 or TRBD2 (5 bases each). Germline CDR1 SGHVS, CDR2 FNYEAQ. This CDR3 is 14 amino acids long. Trimming took off 3 bases at V and 3 bases at J, with 12 bases between the two ends. This chain's CDR3 is CASSLGPKVYEQYF. CDR3 DNA: TGTGCCAGCAGCTTGGGACCGAAGGTCTACGAGCAGTACTTC. Drawing the rest from reference TRBV7-6 and TRBJ2-7, the complete variable domain is GAGVSQSPRYKVTKRGQDVALRCDPISGHVSLYWYRQALGQGPEFLTYFNYEAQQDKSGLPNDRFSAERPEGSISTLTIQRTEQRDSAMYRCASSLGPKVYEQYFGPGTRLTVT.

This clonotype was counted only a few times. The V call is TRBV18, the J call TRBJ1-2; possibly TRBD1 for D (6 bases). V lost 3 bases, J lost 4 bases, and 12 bases lay in between. CDR3 length: 14 amino acids. Germline V lookup: CDR1 KGHSH, CDR2 LQKENI. CDR3 in amino acids: CASSPGRGAYGYTF. The CDR3 DNA follows: TGTGCCAGCTCACCCGGCAGGGGAGCCTATGGCTACACCTTC.

This clonotype has more than one count but fewer than ten. The chain recombines TRBV7-2 with TRBJ1-2, with a tentative D call TRBD1 (5 bases). This CDR3 is 13 amino acids long. Germline V gene lookup returns CDR1 SGHTA and CDR2 FQGNSA. V lost 5 bases and J lost 4, with 11 bases in between. The CDR3 sequence is CASSRQSSYGYTF. DNA for the CDR3: TGTGCCAGCAGCCGACAGTCTAGCTATGGCTACACCTTC.

The gene calls are TRBV19 and TRBJ1-1; D gene ambiguous. V lost 4 bases and J 1 base, leaving 16 bases between the germline ends. The CDR3 consists of 16 residues. Germline assignment: CDR1 LNHDA and CDR2 SQIVND (reference sequence). CDR3 region: CASSTLGGGKNTEAFF. The CDR3 nucleotides are TGTGCCAGTAGTACCCTTGGAGGAGGGAAGAACACTGAAGCTTTCTTT.

V gene TRBV4-2 combines with J gene TRBJ1-2, with no clear D. V gave up 0 bases and J gave up 4 bases, with 12 bases separating them. The CDR3 extends over 15 amino acids. Germline CDR1 is LGHNA and CDR2 is YNFKEQ. The CDR3 protein is CASSQDRNSFYGYTF. DNA of the CDR3: TGTGCCAGCAGCCAAGATCGGAACAGCTTCTATGGCTACACCTTC.

This clonotype was observed a handful of times. The chain is built from TRBV5-4 and TRBJ2-7; 8 bases map to TRBD2. The J segment lost 2 bases and the V segment lost 4 bases, leaving 14 bases of the junction unmatched. Germline assignment: CDR1 SGHNT and CDR2 YYREEE (reference sequence). The CDR3 totals 17 residues. The DNA for the CDR3 is TGTGCCAGCAGCAGCGGGACTAGTAAAAGGAGAGCCTACGAGCAGTACTTC. The encoded protein is CASSSGTSKRRAYEQYF.

This chain's CDR3 is CASKLDQRVFNNEQFF. The DNA of the CDR3 is TGTGCCAGCAAACTTGACCAACGTGTTTTTAACAATGAGCAGTTCTTC. The V gene is TRBV6-6, the J gene TRBJ2-1; no reliable D call. CDR3 size: 16 residues. Germline loops: CDR1 MNHNY, CDR2 SVGAGI (reference sequence). V lost 7 bases and J 5 bases, leaving 21 bases between the germline ends.

The J gene is TRBJ2-7, the V gene TRBV20-1, with D possibly being TRBD1 (6 bases). Germline loops: CDR1 DFQATT, CDR2 SNEGSKA (reference sequence). Trimming took off 6 bases at V and 6 bases at J, with 18 bases between the two ends. The CDR3 totals 13 residues. The CDR3 spells CSANRDTGGEQYF. The CDR3, as DNA: TGCAGTGCCAACCGGGACACCGGTGGCGAGCAGTACTTC.

This clonotype was detected many times. The chain recombines TRBV5-1 with TRBJ2-5, with 8 positions matching TRBD2. The V segment lost 3 bases and the J segment 4 bases; nucleotides outside the gene matches: 8. The CDR3 covers 15 residues. In germline, CDR1 is SGHRS, CDR2 YFSETQ. CDR3 sequence (DNA): TGCGCCAGCAGCTCTACGGGGGGGCTTGGAGAGACCCAGTACTTC. It specifies CASSSTGGLGETQYF.

The rearrangement uses TRBV7-2 and TRBJ2-7; no clear D. Germline assignment: CDR1 SGHTA and CDR2 FQGNSA. This CDR3 contains 13 residues. The ends were cut back, 4 bases at V and 4 bases at J, with 11 bases in the middle. The CDR3 is CASSSFPSYEQYF. In DNA, the CDR3 is TGTGCCAGCAGCTCTTTCCCATCATACGAGCAGTACTTC.

Only a few counts were recorded for this clonotype. The rearrangement links TRBV6-5 to TRBJ2-3, with D possibly being TRBD1 (6 bases). Germline V lookup: CDR1 MNHEY, CDR2 SVGAGI. Deletions cut 2 bases from V and 11 bases from J, with 29 bases between. The CDR3 spans 18 residues. The CDR3 spells CASSYTSLGGQGKAGQYF. CDR3 bases: TGTGCCAGCAGTTACACCTCCTTAGGGGGACAAGGGAAGGCAGGGCAGTATTTT.

The genes are TRBV5-6 and TRBJ1-2; D is perhaps TRBD1 (6 bases). The CDR3 has 14 residues. V was clipped by 2 bases and J by 4 bases, with 12 bases between them. The germline V gene encodes CDR1 SGHDT and CDR2 YYEEEE. CDR3 region: CASSLQGAAYGYTF. CDR3 coding DNA: TGTGCCAGCAGCTTACAGGGCGCCGCCTATGGCTACACCTTC.